This T cell receptor (beta chain) was sequenced during a study of T cells after yellow fever vaccination. The overall study: The authors prepared low-cell-number fractions using SMART-Seq v4 Ultra Low Input. Study-wide points: Weaker overall was a secondary response that nonetheless peaked faster, on day 5 versus 15. The study re-detected most primary-vaccination clones after the booster (roughly 96% CD4, 80% to 90% CD8). One caveat is that FACS-sorted repertoires could contain abundant clonotypes contaminating from the bulk population.

This CDR3 is 15 amino acids long. Per germline, CDR1 SGHRS and CDR2 YFSETQ. Trimming took off 0 bases at V and 1 base at J, with 10 bases between the two ends. From the 5' RACE reads, TCRdb called clonotypes with MiXCR, one entry per CDR3 protein. The table records 250,000 to 350,000 distinct CDR3 sequences, 6.8% of them present only once. In regard to this clonotype: Its antigen is currently unknown.

The sequences come from PBMCs, collected roughly 46 days after the first yellow fever vaccination. The chain uses TRBV5-1 and TRBJ2-5; no reliable D call. The TCR comes from a man between 18 and 35 years old who received the YFV17D yellow fever vaccine. CDR3 nucleotide sequence: TGCGCCAGCAGCTTGGAACCTCTGGGCCAAGAGACCCAGTACTTC. Translated, it gives CASSLEPLGQETQYF.